These T cell receptor beta chains were read from a single sample in a study of blood T cells in healthy people across ages. TCRdb re-derived calls from the 5' RACE reads in MiXCR, one entry per CDR3 protein. The sample lists about 1.8 million distinct CDR3 sequences; approximately 50% were seen once. The sequenced sample consisted of blood. These receptors originate from a woman aged 40 to 55 in good health. The CDR3 runs from the conserved cysteine through the conserved F or W. Each record gives: J gene, clone size, V gene, D gene, CDR3 length, CDR3 protein, CDR3 DNA. The D gene is left open where the match is weak. Some rows mark clone size as missing; the rest say once, few, many or name a class of expanded clone.

J gene: TRBJ1-5
clone size: -
V gene: TRBV3-1
D gene: TRBD1
CDR3 length: 15
CDR3 protein: CASSFNRGDNQPQHF
CDR3 DNA: TGTGCCAGCAGTTTCAACAGGGGGGACAATCAGCCCCAGCATTTT

J gene: TRBJ2-7
clone size: few
V gene: TRBV18
D gene: TRBD1
CDR3 length: 17
CDR3 protein: CASSRPGQGANAYEQYF
CDR3 DNA: TGTGCCAGCTCACGTCCGGGACAGGGGGCGAACGCCTACGAGCAGTACTTC

J gene: TRBJ2-7
clone size: once
V gene: TRBV28
D gene: TRBD2
CDR3 length: 14
CDR3 protein: CASSRLGRGYEQYF
CDR3 DNA: TGTGCCAGCAGCCGACTCGGGAGGGGCTACGAGCAGTACTTC

J gene: TRBJ2-7
clone size: -
V gene: TRBV7-9
D gene: TRBD2
CDR3 length: 17
CDR3 protein: CASSPSPLAGVHNEQYF
CDR3 DNA: TGTGCCAGCAGCCCTTCCCCACTAGCGGGGGTCCACAATGAGCAGTACTTC

J gene: TRBJ2-7
clone size: -
V gene: TRBV6-2/TRBV6-3
D gene: TRBD2
CDR3 length: 15
CDR3 protein: CASSLLAGAQGPQYF
CDR3 DNA: TGTGCCAGCAGTTTACTAGCGGGGGCCCAGGGTCCCCAGTACTTC

J gene: TRBJ2-4
clone size: -
V gene: TRBV29-1
D gene: -
CDR3 length: 13
CDR3 protein: CSVGGLLKNIQYF
CDR3 DNA: TGCAGCGTTGGGGGACTGCTCAAAAACATTCAGTACTTC

J gene: TRBJ2-1
clone size: -
V gene: TRBV5-5
D gene: -
CDR3 length: 16
CDR3 protein: CASSSPRPGEYNEQFF
CDR3 DNA: TGTGCCAGCAGCAGCCCCCGCCCGGGCGAGTACAATGAGCAGTTCTTC

J gene: TRBJ1-2
clone size: few
V gene: TRBV12-3/TRBV12-4
D gene: -
CDR3 length: 15
CDR3 protein: CASSFSLQMGYGYTF
CDR3 DNA: TGTGCCAGCAGTTTTTCACTGCAAATGGGCTATGGCTACACCTTC

J gene: TRBJ2-3
clone size: few
V gene: TRBV5-8
D gene: -
CDR3 length: 16
CDR3 protein: CASSNHLGPTTDTQYF
CDR3 DNA: TGTGCCAGCAGCAACCATCTGGGACCTACCACAGATACGCAGTATTTT

J gene: TRBJ1-1
clone size: -
V gene: TRBV4-3
D gene: -
CDR3 length: 15
CDR3 protein: CASRHSLAGRLEAFF
CDR3 DNA: TGCGCCAGCAGACACTCCTTGGCAGGTAGGCTTGAAGCTTTCTTT

J gene: TRBJ2-7
clone size: few
V gene: TRBV29-1
D gene: TRBD2
CDR3 length: 13
CDR3 protein: CSVTGTSGDEQYF
CDR3 DNA: TGCAGCGTAACCGGGACTAGCGGGGACGAGCAGTACTTC

J gene: TRBJ2-3
clone size: -
V gene: TRBV2
D gene: TRBD2
CDR3 length: 16
CDR3 protein: CASRGRDYLGLDTQYF
CDR3 DNA: TGTGCCAGCAGAGGCCGGGACTACCTCGGTTTGGATACGCAGTATTTT

J gene: TRBJ2-1
clone size: -
V gene: TRBV20-1
D gene: -
CDR3 length: 12
CDR3 protein: CSAMEAYNEQFF
CDR3 DNA: TGCAGTGCTATGGAAGCCTACAATGAGCAGTTCTTC

J gene: TRBJ2-6
clone size: -
V gene: TRBV20-1
D gene: -
CDR3 length: 17
CDR3 protein: CSASEISTSSGANVLTF
CDR3 DNA: TGCAGTGCTAGCGAAATCTCGACGAGCTCTGGGGCCAACGTCCTGACTTTC

J gene: TRBJ2-1
clone size: -
V gene: TRBV28
D gene: -
CDR3 length: 15
CDR3 protein: CASSRSGRRYNEQFF
CDR3 DNA: TGTGCCAGCAGCCGGAGCGGCCGCCGCTACAATGAGCAGTTCTTC

J gene: TRBJ2-4
clone size: -
V gene: TRBV9
D gene: -
CDR3 length: 17
CDR3 protein: CASSVEGVGMGKNIQYF
CDR3 DNA: TGTGCCAGCAGCGTAGAGGGGGTCGGTATGGGCAAAAACATTCAGTACTTC